The rows below give T cell receptor beta chains drawn from one sample of a study of immune evolution from preneoplasia to lung adenocarcinoma. Measured with immunoSEQ multiplex PCR; TCRdb has only the in-frame clones, and not every one. The table lists some 6,300 clones, 70% to 80% of them singletons, with 7.5% to 8% in the top ten. Sequenced sample: FFPE minimally invasive lung adenocarcinoma tissue. These receptors were taken from a person between 60 and 79 years old with lung adenocarcinoma. Both conserved end residues are part of each CDR3. The order of the fields is D gene, clone size, V gene, J gene, CDR3 protein, CDR3 DNA. The D gene is left open where the match is weak. The listing skips clone size in some rows; elsewhere it reads once, few, many or a size class.

D gene: TRBD1
clone size: .
V gene: TRBV18
J gene: TRBJ1-2
CDR3 protein: CASSPQRQGEGYTF
CDR3 DNA: TGTGCCAGCTCACCGCAGCGACAGGGTGAGGGCTACACCTTC

D gene: .
clone size: .
V gene: TRBV7-6
J gene: TRBJ1-1
CDR3 protein: CASSPALEGSDTEAFF
CDR3 DNA: TGTGCCAGCAGCCCCGCCTTAGAGGGGTCGGACACTGAAGCTTTCTTT

D gene: .
clone size: .
V gene: TRBV5-1
J gene: TRBJ1-1
CDR3 protein: CASSLAAGEWTEAFF
CDR3 DNA: TGCGCCAGCAGCTTGGCGGCAGGGGAGTGGACTGAAGCTTTCTTT

D gene: .
clone size: once
V gene: TRBV5-1
J gene: TRBJ1-2
CDR3 protein: CASSDNYGYTF
CDR3 DNA: TGCGCCAGCAGCGATAACTATGGCTACACCTTC

D gene: .
clone size: .
V gene: TRBV5-1
J gene: TRBJ2-2
CDR3 protein: CASSPPGAGELFF
CDR3 DNA: TGCGCCAGCAGCCCTCCGGGGGCCGGGGAGCTGTTTTTT

D gene: .
clone size: .
V gene: TRBV5-6
J gene: TRBJ2-2
CDR3 protein: CASSRDLNTGELFF
CDR3 DNA: TGTGCCAGCAGCCGGGATCTGAACACCGGGGAGCTGTTTTTT

D gene: TRBD2
clone size: .
V gene: TRBV10-2
J gene: TRBJ2-3
CDR3 protein: CASSESLAGVTDTQYF
CDR3 DNA: TGCGCCAGCAGTGAGAGTCTAGCGGGAGTAACAGATACGCAGTATTTT

D gene: .
clone size: .
V gene: TRBV5-1
J gene: TRBJ2-1
CDR3 protein: CASSARTENEQFF
CDR3 DNA: TGCGCCAGCAGCGCAAGGACTGAGAATGAGCAGTTCTTC

D gene: .
clone size: .
V gene: TRBV5-1
J gene: TRBJ2-3
CDR3 protein: CASSPPGTSTDTQYF
CDR3 DNA: TGCGCCAGCAGCCCCCCAGGGACTAGCACAGATACGCAGTATTTT

D gene: .
clone size: .
V gene: TRBV28
J gene: TRBJ2-7
CDR3 protein: CASSSYYEQYF
CDR3 DNA: TGTGCCAGCAGTTCCTACTACGAGCAGTACTTC

D gene: .
clone size: .
V gene: TRBV2
J gene: TRBJ1-1
CDR3 protein: CASSVGLNTEAFF
CDR3 DNA: TGTGCCAGCAGTGTTGGCCTGAACACTGAAGCTTTCTTT

D gene: TRBD1
clone size: large
V gene: TRBV5-6
J gene: TRBJ2-5
CDR3 protein: CASSWDRDLQETQYF
CDR3 DNA: TGTGCCAGCAGCTGGGACAGGGATCTGCAGGAGACCCAGTACTTC

D gene: .
clone size: .
V gene: TRBV28
J gene: TRBJ2-1
CDR3 protein: CASTRGIHLNEQFF
CDR3 DNA: TGTGCCAGTACTCGGGGGATCCACCTCAATGAGCAGTTCTTC

D gene: TRBD1
clone size: .
V gene: TRBV5-1
J gene: TRBJ1-1
CDR3 protein: CASSLPGTGRTEAFF
CDR3 DNA: TGCGCCAGCAGCTTACCCGGGACAGGGAGGACTGAAGCTTTCTTT

D gene: .
clone size: .
V gene: TRBV1
J gene: TRBJ1-1
CDR3 protein: CTSSPCGTEAFF
CDR3 DNA: TGCACCAGCAGCCCATGTGGCACTGAAGCTTTCTTT

D gene: .
clone size: .
V gene: TRBV6-7
J gene: TRBJ2-1
CDR3 protein: CASKRILPYNEQFF
CDR3 DNA: TGTGCCAGCAAGCGGATTCTGCCCTACAATGAGCAGTTCTTC

D gene: .
clone size: .
V gene: TRBV29-1
J gene: TRBJ2-7
CDR3 protein: CSVEVASSYEQYF
CDR3 DNA: TGCAGCGTTGAGGTGGCGAGCAGCTACGAGCAGTACTTC

D gene: TRBD2
clone size: .
V gene: TRBV7-3
J gene: TRBJ2-3
CDR3 protein: CASSLGLAASTDTQYF
CDR3 DNA: TGTGCCAGCAGCTTAGGTCTAGCGGCTAGCACAGATACGCAGTATTTT

D gene: TRBD1
clone size: .
V gene: TRBV27
J gene: TRBJ1-5
CDR3 protein: CASGTADQPQHF
CDR3 DNA: TGTGCCAGCGGGACAGCTGATCAGCCCCAGCATTTT

D gene: .
clone size: .
V gene: TRBV4-1
J gene: TRBJ1-5
CDR3 protein: CASSQDRGPWPQHF
CDR3 DNA: TGCGCCAGCAGCCAAGACCGGGGGCCGTGGCCCCAGCATTTT

D gene: .
clone size: .
V gene: TRBV4-2
J gene: TRBJ2-1
CDR3 protein: CASSQEELGEQFF
CDR3 DNA: TGTGCCAGCAGCCAAGAGGAGCTAGGTGAGCAGTTCTTC

D gene: .
clone size: few
V gene: TRBV7-6
J gene: TRBJ1-2
CDR3 protein: CASSLRQGKDYTF
CDR3 DNA: TGTGCCAGCAGCCTTCGGCAGGGCAAAGACTACACCTTC

D gene: TRBD2
clone size: .
V gene: TRBV5-1
J gene: TRBJ2-1
CDR3 protein: CASRLTSGLYNEQFF
CDR3 DNA: TGCGCCAGCAGGTTGACTAGCGGGCTGTACAATGAGCAGTTCTTC

D gene: TRBD2
clone size: few
V gene: TRBV4-1
J gene: TRBJ2-2
CDR3 protein: CASSQGGGTSGRAGTGELFF
CDR3 DNA: TGCGCCAGCAGCCAAGGAGGAGGGACTAGCGGGAGGGCTGGCACCGGGGAGCTGTTTTTT

D gene: .
clone size: .
V gene: TRBV30
J gene: TRBJ2-4
CDR3 protein: CAWSVRAKNIQYF
CDR3 DNA: TGTGCCTGGAGTGTAAGAGCCAAAAACATTCAGTACTTC

D gene: .
clone size: .
V gene: TRBV7-2
J gene: TRBJ2-5
CDR3 protein: CASRPASGQETQYF
CDR3 DNA: TGTGCCAGCAGACCCGCGAGCGGACAAGAGACCCAGTACTTC

D gene: .
clone size: .
V gene: TRBV19
J gene: TRBJ2-7
CDR3 protein: CASSNGPSQQYF
CDR3 DNA: TGTGCCAGTAGTAACGGGCCCTCGCAGCAGTACTTC

D gene: TRBD2
clone size: few
V gene: TRBV11-3
J gene: TRBJ2-2
CDR3 protein: CASSPYGSGSPYGELFF
CDR3 DNA: TGTGCCAGCAGCCCGTACGGTAGCGGGAGTCCTTACGGGGAGCTGTTTTTT

D gene: .
clone size: .
V gene: TRBV5-4
J gene: TRBJ2-2
CDR3 protein: CASSSASLTNTGELFF
CDR3 DNA: TGTGCCAGCAGCTCCGCTAGCCTAACGAACACCGGGGAGCTGTTTTTT

D gene: .
clone size: .
V gene: TRBV18
J gene: TRBJ1-5
CDR3 protein: CASSYDRIGNQPQHF
CDR3 DNA: TGTGCCAGCTCTTACGACAGGATAGGCAATCAGCCCCAGCATTTT

D gene: .
clone size: few
V gene: TRBV14
J gene: TRBJ2-7
CDR3 protein: CASSQAGRRGEQYF
CDR3 DNA: TGTGCCAGCAGCCAAGCCGGGAGAAGGGGCGAGCAGTACTTC

D gene: TRBD2
clone size: medium-sized
V gene: TRBV4-1
J gene: TRBJ2-7
CDR3 protein: CASSQDRVAGVFGREQYF
CDR3 DNA: TGCGCCAGCAGCCAAGATCGGGTAGCGGGAGTATTTGGACGCGAGCAGTACTTC

D gene: .
clone size: once
V gene: TRBV5-1
J gene: TRBJ2-7
CDR3 protein: CASSLDQRSSYEQYF
CDR3 DNA: TGCGCCAGCAGCTTGGATCAGCGGAGCTCCTACGAGCAGTACTTC

D gene: .
clone size: .
V gene: TRBV11-2
J gene: TRBJ2-3
CDR3 protein: CASSSVGGTEDTQYF
CDR3 DNA: TGTGCCAGCAGCTCGGTGGGGGGTACGGAAGATACGCAGTATTTT

D gene: .
clone size: .
V gene: TRBV4-1
J gene: TRBJ1-4
CDR3 protein: CASSQDGGVALGKLFF
CDR3 DNA: TGCGCCAGCAGCCAAGATGGGGGGGTCGCTCTGGGAAAACTGTTTTTT

D gene: .
clone size: .
V gene: TRBV11-1
J gene: TRBJ2-3
CDR3 protein: CASSRSLTDTQYF
CDR3 DNA: TGTGCCAGCAGCAGGAGTCTCACAGATACGCAGTATTTT

D gene: .
clone size: once
V gene: TRBV30
J gene: TRBJ1-5
CDR3 protein: CAWSVSGLGRNQPQHF
CDR3 DNA: TGTGCCTGGAGTGTAAGTGGTTTAGGCAGAAATCAGCCCCAGCATTTT

D gene: TRBD2
clone size: .
V gene: TRBV7-8
J gene: TRBJ2-1
CDR3 protein: CASSFPSGIGNEQFF
CDR3 DNA: TGTGCCAGCAGCTTCCCTAGCGGGATAGGGAATGAGCAGTTCTTC

D gene: TRBD2
clone size: .
V gene: TRBV5-1
J gene: TRBJ2-3
CDR3 protein: CASSFGLAGPDTQYF
CDR3 DNA: TGCGCCAGCAGCTTCGGACTAGCGGGTCCAGATACGCAGTATTTT

D gene: .
clone size: few
V gene: TRBV30
J gene: TRBJ1-5
CDR3 protein: CAWSVHSNQPQHF
CDR3 DNA: TGTGCCTGGAGTGTACATAGCAATCAGCCCCAGCATTTT

D gene: TRBD2
clone size: .
V gene: TRBV5-1
J gene: TRBJ2-5
CDR3 protein: CASSVGLAGAQETQYF
CDR3 DNA: TGCGCCAGCAGCGTAGGACTAGCGGGAGCACAAGAGACCCAGTACTTC

D gene: TRBD1
clone size: .
V gene: TRBV5-6
J gene: TRBJ2-3
CDR3 protein: CASSLGQGKTDTQYF
CDR3 DNA: TGTGCCAGCAGCTTGGGACAGGGAAAAACAGATACGCAGTATTTT

D gene: .
clone size: .
V gene: TRBV28
J gene: TRBJ1-2
CDR3 protein: CASSPQGSVYGYTF
CDR3 DNA: TGTGCCAGCAGTCCCCAGGGTTCTGTCTATGGCTACACCTTC

D gene: TRBD1
clone size: .
V gene: TRBV28
J gene: TRBJ1-4
CDR3 protein: CASSSTGDNEKLFF
CDR3 DNA: TGTGCCAGCAGTTCGACAGGGGATAATGAAAAACTGTTTTTT

D gene: .
clone size: .
V gene: TRBV5-6
J gene: TRBJ2-5
CDR3 protein: CASSMGTQSQQETQYF
CDR3 DNA: TGTGCCAGCAGCATGGGGACACAAAGCCAACAAGAGACCCAGTACTTC

D gene: .
clone size: .
V gene: TRBV25-1
J gene: TRBJ1-3
CDR3 protein: CASSEYVSGNTIYF
CDR3 DNA: TGTGCCAGCAGTGAATATGTGTCTGGAAACACCATATATTTT

D gene: .
clone size: few
V gene: TRBV28
J gene: TRBJ2-2
CDR3 protein: CASRGNTGELFF
CDR3 DNA: TGTGCCAGCAGGGGGAACACCGGGGAGCTGTTTTTT

D gene: .
clone size: .
V gene: TRBV5-6
J gene: TRBJ1-5
CDR3 protein: CASSFGNQPQHF
CDR3 DNA: TGTGCCAGCAGCTTCGGCAATCAGCCCCAGCATTTT

D gene: TRBD1
clone size: .
V gene: TRBV5-1
J gene: TRBJ2-2
CDR3 protein: CASSFAGQGGTGELFF
CDR3 DNA: TGCGCCAGCAGCTTCGCCGGACAGGGCGGGACCGGGGAGCTGTTTTTT

D gene: TRBD2
clone size: .
V gene: TRBV5-1
J gene: TRBJ2-5
CDR3 protein: CASSLKAGGGETQYF
CDR3 DNA: TGCGCCAGCAGCTTAAAAGCGGGAGGAGGTGAGACCCAGTACTTC

D gene: TRBD1
clone size: .
V gene: TRBV19
J gene: TRBJ2-2
CDR3 protein: CASSTLTGGDTGELFF
CDR3 DNA: TGTGCCAGTAGTACCCTGACAGGGGGCGACACCGGGGAGCTGTTTTTT

D gene: TRBD1
clone size: .
V gene: TRBV6-1
J gene: TRBJ2-1
CDR3 protein: CASRVGQGLNEQFF
CDR3 DNA: TGTGCCAGCAGGGTGGGACAGGGGTTAAATGAGCAGTTCTTC

D gene: TRBD1
clone size: .
V gene: TRBV19
J gene: TRBJ2-7
CDR3 protein: CASSPRQGRNEQYF
CDR3 DNA: TGTGCCAGTAGTCCGAGACAGGGGAGGAACGAGCAGTACTTC

D gene: TRBD2
clone size: .
V gene: TRBV7-8
J gene: TRBJ2-2
CDR3 protein: CASSLAPVAGGGRELFF
CDR3 DNA: TGTGCCAGCAGCTTAGCGCCAGTAGCGGGAGGAGGCCGGGAGCTGTTTTTT

D gene: .
clone size: few
V gene: TRBV5-8
J gene: TRBJ2-7
CDR3 protein: CASSPRDGESTKQYF
CDR3 DNA: TGTGCCAGCAGCCCTAGGGACGGGGAATCTACGAAGCAGTACTTC

D gene: TRBD2
clone size: .
V gene: TRBV7-2
J gene: TRBJ2-7
CDR3 protein: CASSPRGAGGSYEQYF
CDR3 DNA: TGTGCCAGCAGCCCCCGGGGGGCGGGAGGTTCTTACGAGCAGTACTTC

D gene: .
clone size: .
V gene: TRBV6-1
J gene: TRBJ1-2
CDR3 protein: CASSLDRPSYGYTF
CDR3 DNA: TGTGCCAGCAGTTTGGACAGACCGTCATATGGCTACACCTTC

D gene: .
clone size: few
V gene: TRBV28
J gene: TRBJ1-5
CDR3 protein: CASALRVEGQPQHF
CDR3 DNA: TGTGCCAGCGCCCTAAGGGTAGAAGGTCAGCCCCAGCATTTT

D gene: TRBD1
clone size: .
V gene: TRBV5-4
J gene: TRBJ2-5
CDR3 protein: CASSWDRDLQETQYF
CDR3 DNA: TGTGCCAGCAGCTGGGACAGGGATCTGCAGGAGACCCAGTACTTC

D gene: TRBD1
clone size: .
V gene: TRBV9
J gene: TRBJ2-7
CDR3 protein: CASSVGQGAYEQYF
CDR3 DNA: TGTGCCAGCAGCGTGGGACAGGGGGCTTACGAGCAGTACTTC